These 30 T cell receptor beta chains came from one sample sequenced in a study of T cell repertoires in cytomegalovirus infection. TCRdb independently ran MiXCR on the reads; one entry per CDR3 protein. The sample shows about 450,000 distinct CDR3 sequences, roughly 31% of them seen only once. The sequencing input was PBMCs. These receptor sequences come from a human donor in good health (CMV status not recorded). Some clones in this sample may be carry-over from other donors' samples.

This rearrangement joins TRBV10-3 to TRBJ2-3, with 13 bases aligning to TRBD2. Per the germline V gene, CDR1 is ENHRY and CDR2 is SYGVKD. After removal of 11 bases from V and 2 bases from J, the junction contained 7 bases not matched to a gene. The CDR3 spans 15 residues. CDR3 nucleotide sequence: TGTGCCTCACAACTAGCGGGGGGGGCCACAGATACGCAGTATTTT. It translates to CASQLAGGATDTQYF.

Regarding this clonotype: One end of the junction does not line up with germline, which may come from a read error. The chain joins TRBV29-1 to TRBJ2-7; D may be TRBD1 or TRBD2 (6 bases each). This CDR3 has 13 residues. CDR1 is SQVTM, CDR2 ANQGSEA, per germline. Here the CDR3 DNA reads TGCAGCGTCGAAGTAGGGGGGCGGGACGAGCAGTACTTC. This gives the protein CSVEVGGRDEQYF.

V usage is TRBV5-4 and J usage is TRBJ2-1; 10 bases map to TRBD2. Losses at the gene ends were 0 bases for V and 7 bases for J; bases not matched to a gene: 10. This CDR3 has 17 amino acids. Germline CDR1 and CDR2: SGHNT and YYREEE (reference sequence). CDR3 DNA sequence: TGTGCCAGCAGCTTGGACCTTCTAGCGGGGGCTGGAAATGAGCAGTTCTTC. It yields the protein CASSLDLLAGAGNEQFF.

This clonotype was observed many times. This chain links TRBV7-8 with TRBJ2-5; D is unclear. The length of the CDR3 is 13 residues. Trimming shortened V by 2 bases and J by 1 base, and 5 bases separated the two germline ends. The germline V gene encodes CDR1 SGHVS and CDR2 FQNEAQ. Here the CDR3 DNA reads TGTGCCAGCAGCTTACGGATCCAAGAGACCCAGTACTTC. Translation gives CASSLRIQETQYF.

This clonotype showed up just a few times. V is TRBV2 and J is TRBJ1-5; TRBD1 matches 8 bases. V shed 8 bases, J shed 2 bases, and the junction held 8 bases outside the gene matches. Looked up from germline, CDR1 is SNHLY and CDR2 is FYNNEI. The CDR3 length is 15 residues. The CDR3 DNA follows: TGTGCCAGCTCACCCACAGGGGGAGGCAATCAGCCCCAGCATTTT. Its translation is CASSPTGGGNQPQHF.

The chain is built from TRBV7-8 and TRBJ1-2, with 8 bases fitting TRBD1. Germline-derived CDR1 and CDR2 are SGHVS and FQNEAQ. The trim removed 3 bases at V and 3 bases at J, leaving 18 bases unmatched. The CDR3 contains 19 residues. DNA of the CDR3: TGTGCCAGCAGCTTCCTAAGTGGGATCAGGGGGCCAGCGGACTATGGCTACACCTTC. Protein sequence: CASSFLSGIRGPADYGYTF.

This clonotype was found a few times. The chain links TRBV20-1 to TRBJ2-7, with 10 bases matching TRBD1. Trimming at V came to 3 bases and at J to 4 bases, leaving 9 bases not matched to a gene. The CDR3 totals 15 residues. Germline CDR1 DFQATT, CDR2 SNEGSKA (reference sequence). The CDR3 nucleotides read TGCAGTGCTAGGTCCGGGACAGGGGTTTCTTACGAGCAGTACTTC. This gives the protein CSARSGTGVSYEQYF.

The chain employs TRBV6-2 or TRBV6-3 and TRBJ2-1; D is possibly TRBD1 (5 bases). Deletions cut 0 bases from V and 7 bases from J, with 10 bases between. The CDR3 has 14 residues. The V gene's germline CDR1 is MNHEY and CDR2 SVGEGT. CDR3 sequence (DNA): TGTGCCAGCAGTTACTCTGACAGTTTTAATGAGCAGTTCTTC. This gives the protein CASSYSDSFNEQFF.

The sample holds a few counts of this clonotype. The chain employs TRBV29-1 and TRBJ2-5; TRBD1 or TRBD2 may be the D gene (6 bases each). Looked up from germline, CDR1 is SQVTM and CDR2 is ANQGSEA. The CDR3 runs 12 residues. The germline V and J ends were trimmed by 5 bases and 5 bases, with 12 bases remaining between them. Here the CDR3 reads CSVQEGVETQYF. DNA of the CDR3: TGCAGCGTTCAGGAGGGGGTCGAGACCCAGTACTTC. Combining the CDR3 with reference TRBV29-1 and TRBJ2-5 gives the whole variable domain SAVISQKPSRDICQRGTSLTIQCQVDSQVTMMFWYRQQPGQSLTLIATANQGSEATYESGFVIDKFPISRPNLTFSTLTVSNMSPEDSSIYLCSVQEGVETQYFGPGTRLLVL.

Regarding this clonotype: Given a much more abundant clone one base away, this may be a read error. The CDR3 does not close with the conserved phenylalanine or tryptophan, likely indicating a read error. The CDR3: CASSFPGDRGYSYEQYL. The CDR3 DNA reads as TGTGCCAGCAGCTTTCCCGGAGACAGGGGTTACTCCTACGAGCAGTACTTA. The chain joins TRBV7-2 to TRBJ2-7; 8 bases are a match to TRBD1. The CDR3 extends over 17 amino acids. Germline V CDR1 and CDR2: SGHTA, FQGNSA. With V trimmed by 3 bases and J by 0 bases, 10 bases remained unmatched.

This clonotype was detected a few times. The chain has TRBV12-3 or TRBV12-4 and TRBJ2-1, with D uncertain. With 7 bases removed from V and 4 bases from J, the gap between germline ends came to 11 bases. The CDR3 extends over 13 amino acids. CDR3 region: CASTPKVYNEQFF. The CDR3 bases are TGTGCCAGCACTCCGAAAGTTTACAATGAGCAGTTCTTC.

The chain recombines TRBV6-5 with TRBJ1-5; TRBD1 aligns across 8 bases. The V gene end was trimmed by 8 bases and the J gene end by 7 bases; junction bases not matched to a gene: 7. Germline CDR1 MNHEY, CDR2 SVGAGI. The CDR3 loop spans 13 amino acids. CDR3 nucleotides: TGTGCCAGCGCCCGACAGGGGATGCAGCCCCAGCATTTT. Protein: CASARQGMQPQHF.

This rearrangement joins TRBV15 to TRBJ1-5; weak D call: TRBD1 (5 bases). The CDR3 contains 16 residues. From germline, CDR1 is LNHNV and CDR2 YYDKDF (reference sequence). The V end was cut by 6 bases, the J end by 3 bases, with 18 bases between. As DNA, the CDR3 is TGTGCCACCAGGGGGGTGTCGTTCGGTCCCAATCAGCCCCAGCATTTT. It codes for CATRGVSFGPNQPQHF.

This clonotype was observed at least ten times. This sequence joins TRBV11-2 and TRBJ2-7; D remains ambiguous. Germline-derived CDR1 and CDR2 are SGHAT and FQNNGV. Trimming removed 1 base at V and 3 bases at J, with 7 bases between. This CDR3 contains 13 residues. CDR3 bases: TGTGCCAGCAGCTTAGCCGAAGGCTACGAGCAGTACTTC. Amino acids: CASSLAEGYEQYF.

This clonotype was counted only a few times. The chain recombines TRBV6-2 or TRBV6-3 with TRBJ1-4, with 10 bases lining up with TRBD1. The CDR3 runs to 14 residues. CDR1 and CDR2 (germline): MNHEY, SVGEGT. After removal of 7 bases from V and 7 bases from J, the junction contained 6 bases not matched to a gene. The chain's CDR3 is CASTRTGGTEKLFF. The CDR3 DNA is TGTGCCAGCACTCGGACAGGGGGTACTGAAAAACTGTTTTTT.

The CDR3 here is CASSQADGDNEQFF. CDR3 nucleotides: TGCGCCAGCAGCCAAGCCGACGGGGACAATGAGCAGTTCTTC. The rearrangement links TRBV4-1 to TRBJ2-1, with a possible D match to TRBD2 (5 bases). The V gene lost 1 base and the J gene lost 5 bases, with 9 bases spanning the gap. The V gene's germline CDR1 is MGHRA and CDR2 YSYEKL. The CDR3 has 14 amino acids.

The V gene is TRBV28, the J gene TRBJ2-5; the D gene is possibly TRBD2 (6 bases). Germline V gene data show CDR1 as MDHEN and CDR2 as SYDVKM. V gave up 2 bases and J gave up 2 bases, with 12 bases separating them. CDR3 length: 15 amino acids. The CDR3 here is CASSLGPRGQETQYF. CDR3 bases: TGTGCCAGCAGTTTAGGACCCCGGGGGCAAGAGACCCAGTACTTC.

Turning to this clonotype: One end of the junction varies from germline; a read error may be responsible. The chain combines TRBV4-2 with TRBJ2-3; unclear D gene. The germline V gene has CDR1 LGHNA and CDR2 YNFKEQ. This CDR3 is built from 15 residues. The DNA for the CDR3 is TGTGCCAGCAGCGAAGAGGTGGGTGGCCCAGATACGCAGTATTTT. The encoded protein is CASSEEVGGPDTQYF.

In its sample, this clonotype was seen a few times. This chain joins TRBV6-5 and TRBJ1-1; D gene uncertain. Trimming took off 6 bases at V and 3 bases at J, with 8 bases between the two ends. Germline V gene sequence: CDR1 MNHEY, CDR2 SVGAGI. The CDR3 length is 12 residues. CDR3 amino acids: CASRNWDTEAFF. In nucleotides, the CDR3 is TGTGCCAGCAGAAACTGGGACACTGAAGCTTTCTTT.

The rearrangement joins TRBV6-1 to TRBJ1-4; D may be TRBD1 (5 bases). CDR1 is MNHNS and CDR2 is SASEGT in the germline V gene. Trimming left V 6 bases short and J 4 bases short, with 18 bases between. CDR3 size: 16 residues. The CDR3 loop is CASRGLTGRINEKLFF. In DNA, the CDR3 is TGTGCCAGCAGGGGCCTTACGGGGCGGATTAATGAAAAACTGTTTTTT.

The chain joins TRBV7-6 to TRBJ2-5, with D perhaps matching TRBD1 (5 bases). Germline-derived CDR1 and CDR2 are SGHVS and FNYEAQ. Between the trimmed V and J ends, which lost 1 base and 5 bases, there was a span of 26 bases. CDR3 length: 19 amino acids. CDR3 DNA sequence: TGTGCCAGCAGCTTAGAAGGTTACAGGCTCGGAAATCCTCAGGAGACCCAGTACTTC. It codes for CASSLEGYRLGNPQETQYF.

The gene calls are TRBV6-2 or TRBV6-3 and TRBJ1-6; possible D gene TRBD1, 6 bases. The germline V gene has CDR1 MNHEY and CDR2 SVGEGT. The germline V and J ends were trimmed by 6 bases and 5 bases, with 11 bases remaining between them. This CDR3 has 14 amino acids. CDR3 in DNA: TGTGCCAGCAGACTCAACAGGGATAATTCACCCCTCCACTTT. It encodes CASRLNRDNSPLHF.

This chain links TRBV28 with TRBJ2-7; D is possibly TRBD1 (6 bases). V was trimmed by 3 bases and J by 0 bases, leaving 12 bases between them. Germline V gene data show CDR1 as MDHEN and CDR2 as SYDVKM. This CDR3 comprises 15 residues. CDR3 residues: CASSFRTARSYEQYF. As DNA, the CDR3 is TGTGCCAGCAGTTTTAGGACAGCCCGCTCCTACGAGCAGTACTTC.

This chain links TRBV4-1 with TRBJ1-2; the D gene is possibly TRBD1 (6 bases). This CDR3 comprises 13 residues. Trimming took off 2 bases at V and 4 bases at J, with 8 bases between the two ends. Germline V gene lookup returns CDR1 MGHRA and CDR2 YSYEKL. The CDR3 region is CASSQTTGYGYTF. CDR3 nucleotide sequence: TGCGCCAGCAGCCAAACGACAGGCTATGGCTACACCTTC.

This chain uses TRBV20-1 with TRBJ2-7; no clear D. Trimming removed 4 bases at V and 7 bases at J, with 8 bases between. Germline V CDR1 and CDR2: DFQATT, SNEGSKA (reference sequence). The CDR3 extends over 10 amino acids. This CDR3 reads CSATRREQYF. DNA for the CDR3: TGCAGTGCTACTCGGCGAGAGCAGTACTTC.

This clonotype was counted ten times or more. The genes are TRBV7-6 and TRBJ2-7; 11 bases are a match to TRBD2. CDR1 and CDR2 (germline): SGHVS, FNYEAQ. With V trimmed by 5 bases and J by 0 bases, 3 bases remained unmatched. The CDR3 extends over 15 amino acids. The CDR3, as DNA: TGTGCCAGCAGCCCCGGGACTAGCGGCTCCTACGAGCAGTACTTC. This gives the protein CASSPGTSGSYEQYF.

To note about this clonotype: Just one base apart from a much larger clone, this may be a read error. V gene TRBV7-2 combines with J gene TRBJ1-3; possible D gene TRBD1, 6 bases. The V end lost 6 bases, the J end lost 4 bases, and 16 bases lay between the germline ends. Germline loops: CDR1 SGHTA, CDR2 FQGNSA. This CDR3 region has 15 residues. The CDR3 spells CASRLDRNLGNTIYF. In DNA, the CDR3 is TGTGCCAGCAGACTAGACAGGAACCTAGGAAACACCATATATTTT.

V and J are TRBV5-4 and TRBJ2-2; TRBD1 agrees at 9 bases. Germline-derived CDR1 and CDR2 are SGHNT and YYREEE (reference sequence). CDR3 length: 15 amino acids. V shed 5 bases, J shed 6 bases, and the junction held 8 bases outside the gene matches. The DNA of the CDR3 is TGTGCCAGCAGTCTTACAGGGGGCGCGGCCGGGGAGCTGTTTTTT. Amino acid sequence: CASSLTGGAAGELFF.

CDR3 amino acids: CASNTDPGEETQYF. The CDR3 nucleotides are TGCGCCAGCAACACCGACCCGGGAGAAGAGACCCAGTACTTC. This sequence joins TRBV5-1 and TRBJ2-5; TRBD2 is a possible D gene (6 bases). Per germline, CDR1 SGHRS and CDR2 YFSETQ. This CDR3 is built from 14 residues. V was trimmed by 6 bases and J by 3 bases, leaving 15 bases between them.

In regard to this clonotype: The junction and the germline gene differ at one end; a read error may be behind it. The chain joins TRBV25-1 to TRBJ2-3; the D gene is possibly TRBD1 (5 bases). Germline loops: CDR1 MGHDK, CDR2 SYGVNS. The length of the CDR3 is 13 residues. CDR3 nucleotide sequence: TGTGCCAGCAGGGAAGGGGCTAAGGATACGCATTATTTT. Translation gives CASREGAKDTHYF.